The clone carrying this T cell receptor beta chain has a single count. The data were taken from a study of blood T cell repertoires in COVID-19. Study-wide context: PBMCs, B-cell-depleted T cells, or T cells provided the cDNA or gDNA that made up the material.

Assay: immunoSEQ multiplex PCR; the TCRdb copy retains only in-frame clones and omits some. The profile shows about 300,000 clones, approximately 89% of them singletons. The CDR3 loop spans 16 amino acids. Trimming cost V 4 bases and J 0 bases, with 19 bases left between them. CDR1 and CDR2 (germline): GTSNPN, SVGIG (reference sequence). Source material: PBMCs or T cells enriched from blood (not recorded which). This sequence originates from a woman aged 45-60 years who had been exposed to COVID-19. This chain uses TRBV30 with TRBJ2-7; TRBD1 is a possible D gene (5 bases). CDR3: CAWTVGGATNSYEQYF. For the CDR3, the DNA is TGTGCCTGGACCGTAGGTGGGGCCACAAACTCCTACGAGCAGTACTTC. The full variable domain, rest sourced from reference TRBV30 and TRBJ2-7, is SQTIHQWPATLVQPVGSPLSLECTVEGTSNPNLYWYRQAAGRGLQLLFYSVGIGQISSEVPQNLSASRPQDRQFILSSKKLLLSDSGFYLCAWTVGGATNSYEQYFGPGTRLTVT.